A selection of T cell receptor beta chains follows, all from one sample in a study of T cell responses to AZD1222 COVID-19 vaccine. Sequenced by immunoSEQ multiplex PCR; TCRdb stores in-frame clones only, minus some. The data show fewer than 100,000 clones, nearly 90% seen once. Sequenced here: peripheral blood, sampled on day 0 of AZD1222 vaccination. These receptors all stem from an adult in good health. Each CDR3 is given with its conserved first and last residue. The order of the fields is CDR3 DNA, CDR3 protein, J gene, V gene, clone size, D gene. The D gene is left open where the match is weak. Not all rows give a size; the values are once, few, many and, for expanded clones, a class.

cdr3_nt: TGTGCCAGCCGGAGTTACTCTGGAAACACCATATATTTT; cdr3_aa: CASRSYSGNTIYF; j_call: TRBJ1-3; v_call: TRBV7-2; clone_size: -; d_call: -
cdr3_nt: TGTGCCAGCTCACCGGGCCCGTACCAAGAGACCCAGTACTTC; cdr3_aa: CASSPGPYQETQYF; j_call: TRBJ2-5; v_call: TRBV18; clone_size: -; d_call: -
cdr3_nt: TGTGCCAGCAGCTTGGTGTCGGCAGGTGAAGCTTTCTTT; cdr3_aa: CASSLVSAGEAFF; j_call: TRBJ1-1; v_call: TRBV5-4; clone_size: -; d_call: -
cdr3_nt: TGTGCCTGGAACTCCGCCGGGACTAATGAAAAACTGTTTTTT; cdr3_aa: CAWNSAGTNEKLFF; j_call: TRBJ1-4; v_call: TRBV30; clone_size: -; d_call: -
cdr3_nt: TGCAGCGTTGAAGACCCACAGGTTAACTATGGCTACACCTTC; cdr3_aa: CSVEDPQVNYGYTF; j_call: TRBJ1-2; v_call: TRBV29-1; clone_size: -; d_call: -
cdr3_nt: TGTGCCACCAGCAAATCAGGGGGCTACACCGGGGAGCTGTTTTTT; cdr3_aa: CATSKSGGYTGELFF; j_call: TRBJ2-2; v_call: TRBV15; clone_size: -; d_call: TRBD1
cdr3_nt: TGTGCCAGCTCTAGGCTATCCTCCTACAATGAGCAGTTCTTC; cdr3_aa: CASSRLSSYNEQFF; j_call: TRBJ2-1; v_call: TRBV3-1/TRBV3-2; clone_size: -; d_call: -
cdr3_nt: TGTGCCAGCAGCTCGCGGACAGGGGATTGGGAGCAGTACTTC; cdr3_aa: CASSSRTGDWEQYF; j_call: TRBJ2-7; v_call: TRBV5-6; clone_size: -; d_call: TRBD1
cdr3_nt: TGTGCCAGCAGCTTTAGGGGGAGTGCGACCCAGTACTTC; cdr3_aa: CASSFRGSATQYF; j_call: TRBJ2-5; v_call: TRBV11-2; clone_size: -; d_call: -
cdr3_nt: TGTGCCATCAGGGGGGACAGGGAGGCAGATACGCAGTATTTT; cdr3_aa: CAIRGDREADTQYF; j_call: TRBJ2-3; v_call: TRBV10-3; clone_size: -; d_call: TRBD1
cdr3_nt: TGCGCCAGCAGCTTGGAATTCGATCGACTACAGGGGACCCAGTACTTC; cdr3_aa: CASSLEFDRLQGTQYF; j_call: TRBJ2-5; v_call: TRBV5-1; clone_size: -; d_call: -
cdr3_nt: TGTGCCAGCAGCTTATCCAGGGACTCTACACCCCTCCACTTT; cdr3_aa: CASSLSRDSTPLHF; j_call: TRBJ1-6; v_call: TRBV7-9; clone_size: once; d_call: -
cdr3_nt: TGTGCCATCAGTGAGGGGACAGGGGGGAGTCAGCCCCAGCATTTT; cdr3_aa: CAISEGTGGSQPQHF; j_call: TRBJ1-5; v_call: TRBV10-3; clone_size: -; d_call: TRBD1
cdr3_nt: TGCGCCAGCAGTTTACAGGGCTACGAGCAGTACTTC; cdr3_aa: CASSLQGYEQYF; j_call: TRBJ2-7; v_call: TRBV5-1; clone_size: -; d_call: -
cdr3_nt: TGTGCCAGCAACCTAGCAAGCACAGATACGCAGTATTTT; cdr3_aa: CASNLASTDTQYF; j_call: TRBJ2-3; v_call: TRBV18; clone_size: -; d_call: -
cdr3_nt: TGTGCCAGCAGCTTAAGGGGGGCAGGACAGAACAACTATGGCTACACCTTC; cdr3_aa: CASSLRGAGQNNYGYTF; j_call: TRBJ1-2; v_call: TRBV7-8; clone_size: -; d_call: -
cdr3_nt: TGTGCCAGCAGTCCCGGCGGGCCGAGGACCGGGGAGCTGTTTTTT; cdr3_aa: CASSPGGPRTGELFF; j_call: TRBJ2-2; v_call: TRBV6-4; clone_size: -; d_call: -
cdr3_nt: TGCGCCAGCAGCCCCGGGGGTGCCTATGGCTACACCTTC; cdr3_aa: CASSPGGAYGYTF; j_call: TRBJ1-2; v_call: TRBV4-3; clone_size: -; d_call: -
cdr3_nt: TGTGCCAGCAGCTTCGATCCCCCGAGCTCCTACAATGAGCAGTTCTTC; cdr3_aa: CASSFDPPSSYNEQFF; j_call: TRBJ2-1; v_call: TRBV7-9; clone_size: once; d_call: -
cdr3_nt: TGTGCCAGCAGCAAAGGGAGGGGCTACACCTTC; cdr3_aa: CASSKGRGYTF; j_call: TRBJ1-2; v_call: TRBV21-1; clone_size: -; d_call: -
cdr3_nt: TGTGCCAGCAGTTACCTCCCAGGGGGTAATCGGCAGTTCTTC; cdr3_aa: CASSYLPGGNRQFF; j_call: TRBJ2-1; v_call: TRBV6-2/TRBV6-3; clone_size: -; d_call: TRBD1
cdr3_nt: TGTGCCAGCAGCTTGGATCGGGATCAGCCCCAGCATTTT; cdr3_aa: CASSLDRDQPQHF; j_call: TRBJ1-5; v_call: TRBV7-8; clone_size: -; d_call: -
cdr3_nt: TGTGCCAGCCGATACCAGAAGGGGGTCTATGGCTACACCTTC; cdr3_aa: CASRYQKGVYGYTF; j_call: TRBJ1-2; v_call: TRBV28; clone_size: -; d_call: -
cdr3_nt: TGCGCCAGCAGCCCGGGACAGGGCCTCTCCTACGAGCAGTACTTC; cdr3_aa: CASSPGQGLSYEQYF; j_call: TRBJ2-7; v_call: TRBV5-1; clone_size: -; d_call: TRBD1
cdr3_nt: TGTGCCAGCAGCTTGGGCGGGGGAGGTTCCGGGGAGCTGTTTTTT; cdr3_aa: CASSLGGGGSGELFF; j_call: TRBJ2-2; v_call: TRBV7-2; clone_size: -; d_call: TRBD2
cdr3_nt: TGTGCCAGCAGCGTAGCTGAGCAGTTCTTC; cdr3_aa: CASSVAEQFF; j_call: TRBJ2-1; v_call: TRBV9; clone_size: once; d_call: -
cdr3_nt: TGTGCCAGCTCACTTTGGACCCCGGACAGTATTGTCTCTGGAAACACCATATATTTT; cdr3_aa: CASSLWTPDSIVSGNTIYF; j_call: TRBJ1-3; v_call: TRBV18; clone_size: -; d_call: -
cdr3_nt: TGTGCCAGCAGTGAATGGGGACAGGGTGGGGAAAAACTGTTTTTT; cdr3_aa: CASSEWGQGGEKLFF; j_call: TRBJ1-4; v_call: TRBV25-1; clone_size: -; d_call: TRBD1
cdr3_nt: TGTGCCAGCAGCTCCAGGGATGGAAATAATGAAAAACTGTTTTTT; cdr3_aa: CASSSRDGNNEKLFF; j_call: TRBJ1-4; v_call: TRBV7-9; clone_size: -; d_call: -
cdr3_nt: TGTGCCAGTAGTCGACCGAATTCACCCCTCCACTTT; cdr3_aa: CASSRPNSPLHF; j_call: TRBJ1-6; v_call: TRBV19; clone_size: -; d_call: -
cdr3_nt: TGTGCCAGTAACCTACAGGGGGTGAACTATTCACCCCTCCACTTT; cdr3_aa: CASNLQGVNYSPLHF; j_call: TRBJ1-6; v_call: TRBV19; clone_size: -; d_call: TRBD1
cdr3_nt: TGTGCCAGCAGCGTAGTTGGGCAGGGGTCGGAGGAGCAGTACTTC; cdr3_aa: CASSVVGQGSEEQYF; j_call: TRBJ2-7; v_call: TRBV9; clone_size: -; d_call: -
cdr3_nt: TGCAGCGTATCAACAGGGGGCGGAAACACCATATATTTT; cdr3_aa: CSVSTGGGNTIYF; j_call: TRBJ1-3; v_call: TRBV29-1; clone_size: -; d_call: TRBD1
cdr3_nt: TGTGCCAGCGCCCGACAGCCCAGCTCCTACAATGAGCAGTTCTTC; cdr3_aa: CASARQPSSYNEQFF; j_call: TRBJ2-1; v_call: TRBV7-3; clone_size: -; d_call: -
cdr3_nt: TGTGCCAGTAGTCCTAATCTACAGGGGGGAGGATATTCACCCCTCCACTTT; cdr3_aa: CASSPNLQGGGYSPLHF; j_call: TRBJ1-6; v_call: TRBV19; clone_size: -; d_call: TRBD1
cdr3_nt: TGTGCCAGCAGCTTGGGACCTCAAGAGACCCAGTACTTC; cdr3_aa: CASSLGPQETQYF; j_call: TRBJ2-5; v_call: TRBV7-3; clone_size: -; d_call: -
cdr3_nt: TGTGCCAGCAGCCCCCAGTGGAGCAAAGAAGCTTTCTTT; cdr3_aa: CASSPQWSKEAFF; j_call: TRBJ1-1; v_call: TRBV7-9; clone_size: many; d_call: -
cdr3_nt: TGTGCCAGCAGCTCGAGTAATTCACCCCTCCACTTT; cdr3_aa: CASSSSNSPLHF; j_call: TRBJ1-6; v_call: TRBV7-9; clone_size: -; d_call: -
cdr3_nt: TGTGCCAGTAGTATAGTAGCGGGCAGCGTCTCGTCAACGGAGCATTTT; cdr3_aa: CASSIVAGSVSSTEHF; j_call: TRBJ1-5; v_call: TRBV19; clone_size: once; d_call: -
cdr3_nt: TGTGCCAGCATGCGGGGGGGGACCGGGGAGCTGTTTTTT; cdr3_aa: CASMRGGTGELFF; j_call: TRBJ2-2; v_call: TRBV2; clone_size: once; d_call: TRBD2
cdr3_nt: TGTGCCAGCAGCTTGGGAGATACGCAGTATTTT; cdr3_aa: CASSLGDTQYF; j_call: TRBJ2-3; v_call: TRBV5-8; clone_size: -; d_call: -
cdr3_nt: TGTGCCAGCAGCGTAATGGGCTCTGGAAACACCATATATTTT; cdr3_aa: CASSVMGSGNTIYF; j_call: TRBJ1-3; v_call: TRBV5-4; clone_size: once; d_call: -
cdr3_nt: TGTGCCAGCAGGGGACTAGCGGGGGGCCGGTTCTTC; cdr3_aa: CASRGLAGGRFF; j_call: TRBJ2-1; v_call: TRBV12-3/TRBV12-4; clone_size: -; d_call: TRBD2
cdr3_nt: TGCGCCAGCCCGCAGGGGTGTAGGCAGGGCGTGGGCACTGAAGCTTTCTTT; cdr3_aa: CASPQGCRQGVGTEAFF; j_call: TRBJ1-1; v_call: TRBV23-1; clone_size: -; d_call: -
cdr3_nt: TGTGCCAGCAGCTTATTATCAGTCCTACGGGGGCAGTACTTC; cdr3_aa: CASSLLSVLRGQYF; j_call: TRBJ2-7; v_call: TRBV5-8; clone_size: -; d_call: -
cdr3_nt: TGTGCCAGCAGCGTAGGTTCAGGGAAAGGGGCCTCTGGAAACACCATATATTTT; cdr3_aa: CASSVGSGKGASGNTIYF; j_call: TRBJ1-3; v_call: TRBV9; clone_size: -; d_call: -
cdr3_nt: TGCGCCAGCAGCCCGGGAACGTACAATGAAAAACTGTTTTTT; cdr3_aa: CASSPGTYNEKLFF; j_call: TRBJ1-4; v_call: TRBV5-1; clone_size: -; d_call: -
cdr3_nt: TGTGCCAGCAGCCCCAGACTAGCGGAAGAGACCCAGTACTTC; cdr3_aa: CASSPRLAEETQYF; j_call: TRBJ2-5; v_call: TRBV6-2/TRBV6-3; clone_size: -; d_call: TRBD2
cdr3_nt: TGTGCCAGCAGCTTCCCTGGGTCTTCTAACTATGGCTACACCTTC; cdr3_aa: CASSFPGSSNYGYTF; j_call: TRBJ1-2; v_call: TRBV5-4; clone_size: -; d_call: -
cdr3_nt: TGTGCCAGCAGCCAAGATATTGGATCAAATGAAAAACTGTTTTTT; cdr3_aa: CASSQDIGSNEKLFF; j_call: TRBJ1-4; v_call: TRBV14; clone_size: -; d_call: -
cdr3_nt: TGCGCCAGCAGCCCCTCTTCTACAGGAAGCTCCTACAATGAGCAGTTCTTC; cdr3_aa: CASSPSSTGSSYNEQFF; j_call: TRBJ2-1; v_call: TRBV4-3; clone_size: -; d_call: -
cdr3_nt: TGTGCCAGCAGCCACAGAGGGACCGAGCGGGTGGAGCCCCAGCATTTT; cdr3_aa: CASSHRGTERVEPQHF; j_call: TRBJ1-5; v_call: TRBV2; clone_size: -; d_call: -